This TCR beta chain is from a study of blood T cell repertoires in COVID-19 (TCRdb year 2020). The study in broad terms: Collaborator samples came from the United States, Italy and Spain and covered acute and convalescent phases of COVID-19. The material from the prospective study consisted of cDNA or gDNA derived from T cells, B-cell-depleted T cells, or PBMCs. The dataset comprised deeply sampled blood TCRbeta repertoires from subjects exposed to, actively infected with, or recovered from COVID-19. A freely available public database, intended as a resource for researchers studying the immune response to SARS-CoV-2, is where the repertoires were released. Samples came from the ongoing ImmuneRACE study (first 160 participants) plus 1,254 subjects from 6 global collaborators. The sample metadata nearly always contained a de-identified subject ID, COVID-19 status, age in years and sex. Where available, HLA class I and class II types were taken from metadata supplied by the sample provider and were not determined by assay-based typing. Broader findings and caveats from the paper: The quantity of clinical and demographic metadata differed by source and by participant and was supplied without curation.

Notes on this clone: Its antigen target is currently unknown. No per-base quality is available; no much larger clone lies one base away.

The immunoSEQ Assay, a bias-controlled multiplex PCR, was used to amplify TCRbeta CDR3 regions from genomic DNA. Regarding the original processing steps: Within the assay, amplification of reference gene primers was used to estimate how many nucleated cells each sample contained. To quantify the absolute abundance of each unique TCRbeta CDR3 rearrangement, sequence reads were collapsed and filtered. For each sample, productive Simpson clonality was calculated by taking the square root of Simpson's diversity index across productive rearrangements. TCRdb obtained this table from immuneACCESS and retained in-frame rearrangements with V and J assigned. These tables miss some clones; where compared with another copy, unresolved V genes account for less than half of the shortfall, and the remainder is unexplained. V, J and clone size derive from that table, while D and trimming were established from the DNA sequence. The sample table holds hundreds of thousands of clones, of which 85% to 90% were seen once. The top ten clonotypes cover roughly 1.5% of the sample.

Looking up the germline V gene yields CDR1 SGHRS and CDR2 YFSETQ. Counted from cysteine to phenylalanine, this CDR3 has 13 amino acids. Just CDR3 DNA is preserved here, 39 bases in frame from base 1. Between the V and J ends, shortened by 7 bases and 2 bases respectively, the junction contains 13 bases. Enrolling through a virtual design, the prospective study's participants ranged in age from roughly 18 to 95 years and lived across 24 United States geographic areas. In the prospective study, cohorts were assigned on the basis of participant-reported clinical history obtained from a screening survey and a study questionnaire. In the prospective study, mobile phlebotomists collected whole blood, serum and a nasopharyngeal or oropharyngeal swab from each participant. Over a roughly two-month period, participants in the prospective study had the option of providing additional blood draws and questionnaires. Prospective study blood samples were shipped either frozen or at room temperature before DNA extraction.

Sequenced: PBMCs or T cells enriched from blood (not recorded which). The chain is assembled from TRBV5-1 and TRBJ2-7, with TRBD2 perhaps the D gene, on 8 matching bases. This TCR was sampled from a woman aged 18-29 years with acute COVID-19. The CDR3 reads as follows: CASGTAGAYEQYF. The nucleotides are TGCGCCAGCGGGACAGCGGGGGCCTACGAGCAGTACTTC.